Below are 26 T cell receptor beta chains sequenced from a single sample in a study of blood T cell repertoires in COVID-19. Using immunoSEQ multiplex PCR, the repertoire was profiled, and TCRdb retains in-frame clones only, with some absent. The repertoire holds tens of thousands of clones, with approximately 90% as singletons. Sequenced material: peripheral blood. These TCRs come from a human donor in a cohort sampled during active COVID-19.

This sequence joins TRBV27 and TRBJ2-3; perhaps TRBD2 as D (7 bases). Deletions cut 2 bases from V and 9 bases from J, with 15 bases between. Germline assignment: CDR1 MNHEY and CDR2 SMNVEV (reference sequence). The CDR3 is made up of 14 amino acids. The CDR3 DNA reads as TGTGCCAGCAGTTTAAGAGGGGGGGCTGAGACGCAGTATTTT. It encodes CASSLRGGAETQYF.

The chain recombines TRBV6-5 with TRBJ2-3; 9 positions match TRBD1. CDR1 is MNHEY, CDR2 SVGAGI, per germline. After removal of 2 bases from V and 8 bases from J, the junction contained 8 bases not matched to a gene. This CDR3 is built from 15 residues. CDR3 coding DNA: TGTGCCAGCAGTTACGGGACAGGGTATTCCGGTACGCAGTATTTT. The encoded protein is CASSYGTGYSGTQYF.

This rearrangement joins TRBV9 to TRBJ2-1, with D perhaps TRBD2 (6 bases). The CDR3 covers 14 residues. V dropped 3 bases and J dropped 9 bases, with 16 bases sitting between them. Germline CDR1 is SGDLS and CDR2 is YYNGEE. CDR3 sequence: CASSARLVLGEQFF. The CDR3 bases are TGTGCCAGCAGCGCACGACTAGTTTTAGGTGAGCAGTTCTTC.

The gene calls are TRBV5-6 and TRBJ1-2; 9 nucleotides agree with TRBD1. The CDR3 length is 18 residues. V shed 5 bases, J shed 4 bases, and the junction held 18 bases outside the gene matches. CDR1 and CDR2 from the germline V gene are SGHDT and YYEEEE. CDR3 amino acids: CASSSGPHRTGDIYGYTF. In DNA, the CDR3 is TGTGCCAGCAGTTCCGGGCCCCATAGGACAGGGGACATCTATGGCTACACCTTC.

The CDR3 DNA follows: TGTGCCAGCAGAGGGGGCGCAGATACGCAGTATTTT. It translates to CASRGGADTQYF. V and J are TRBV3-1 (or the pseudogene TRBV3-2) and TRBJ2-3; 7 positions agree with TRBD1. In germline, CDR1 is LGHDT, CDR2 YNNKEL (reference sequence). The CDR3 loop spans 12 amino acids. The V segment lost 6 bases and the J segment 4 bases; nucleotides outside the gene matches: 1.

Only one count was recorded for this clone. The chain carries TRBV5-4 and TRBJ2-5; D might be TRBD2 (6 bases). Looked up from germline, CDR1 is SGHNT and CDR2 is YYREEE (reference sequence). The CDR3 has 15 residues. The V gene lost 3 bases and the J gene lost 2 bases, with 14 bases spanning the gap. As DNA, the CDR3 is TGTGCCAGCAGCTACTCCTCCGGGACTCAAGAGACCCAGTACTTC. Translation: CASSYSSGTQETQYF.

J is TRBJ1-6 and V is TRBV2; 10 nucleotides agree with TRBD1. V lost 6 bases and J lost 6; bases outside the gene matches: 5. Per germline, CDR1 SNHLY and CDR2 FYNNEI. The CDR3 is 15 residues long. CDR3 sequence reads: CASSARTGGNSPLHF. CDR3 sequence (DNA): TGTGCCAGCAGCGCCCGGACAGGGGGTAATTCACCCCTCCACTTT.

This chain uses TRBV19 with TRBJ1-4; D unresolved. The CDR3 covers 14 residues. The V end was cut by 3 bases, the J end by 4 bases, with 9 bases between. Per germline, CDR1 LNHDA and CDR2 SQIVND (reference sequence). CDR3 sequence: CASSISTFNEKLFF. The CDR3 bases are TGTGCCAGTAGTATTAGCACTTTTAATGAAAAACTGTTTTTT.

This clone was observed a few times. This sequence joins TRBV5-4 and TRBJ2-1; possibly TRBD1 for D (5 bases). CDR3 size: 15 residues. Germline lookup yields CDR1 SGHNT and CDR2 YYREEE (reference sequence). V lost 0 bases and J lost 0, with 7 bases in between. CDR3 nucleotide sequence: TGTGCCAGCAGCTTGGACAGGAGCTCCTACAATGAGCAGTTCTTC. This encodes CASSLDRSSYNEQFF. Supplemented by reference TRBV5-4 and TRBJ2-1, the full variable domain reads ETGVTQSPTHLIKTRGQQVTLRCSSQSGHNTVSWYQQALGQGPQFIFQYYREEENGRGNFPPRFSGLQFPNYSSELNVNALELDDSALYLCASSLDRSSYNEQFFGPGTRLTVL.

The chain links TRBV5-1 to TRBJ2-7; 7 positions agree with TRBD2. V gave up 0 bases and J gave up 0 bases; unmatched junction bases: 9. The CDR3 is 17 residues long. Germline V gene lookup returns CDR1 SGHRS and CDR2 YFSETQ. The CDR3 DNA sequence: TGCGCCAGCAGCTTGGCCGCCGGGACTACGAGCTCCTACGAGCAGTACTTC. It codes for CASSLAAGTTSSYEQYF.

This clone came up a few times. The V call is TRBV5-8, the J call TRBJ2-3, with 9 bases matching TRBD1. This CDR3 is built from 14 residues. J lost 5 bases, V lost 2 bases, and 3 bases had no gene match. Germline CDR1 SGHTS, CDR2 YDEGEE. The CDR3 DNA follows: TGTGCCAGCAGCTTACAGGGGGCAGGAGATACGCAGTATTTT. It translates to CASSLQGAGDTQYF.

CDR3 protein: CASSTQTGIQETQYF. The CDR3 coding sequence is TGTGCCAGTAGTACCCAAACAGGGATCCAAGAGACCCAGTACTTC. This chain uses TRBV19 with TRBJ2-5; weak D call: TRBD1 (6 bases). The V gene lost 4 bases and the J gene lost 1 base, with 13 bases spanning the gap. This CDR3 is 15 amino acids long. Germline V gives CDR1 LNHDA, CDR2 SQIVND (reference sequence).

The chain combines TRBV19 with TRBJ1-1; TRBD1 matches 10 bases. CDR1 LNHDA and CDR2 SQIVND come from the germline V gene (reference sequence). V lost 6 bases and J lost 1; bases outside the gene matches: 2. The CDR3 is made up of 14 amino acids. The CDR3 protein is CASRWDRGNTEAFF. In nucleotides, the CDR3 is TGTGCCAGTAGGTGGGACAGGGGGAACACTGAAGCTTTCTTT.

This clone was picked up one time. V is TRBV5-4 and J is TRBJ2-5, with a possible D match to TRBD1 (6 bases). The CDR3 is made up of 14 amino acids. V lost 4 bases and J 4 bases, leaving 14 bases between the germline ends. Germline-derived CDR1 and CDR2 are SGHNT and YYREEE (reference sequence). CDR3 in amino acids: CASSLRDTPETQYF. CDR3 DNA: TGTGCCAGCAGCCTCCGGGACACTCCAGAGACCCAGTACTTC.

V gene TRBV3-1 (or the pseudogene TRBV3-2) combines with J gene TRBJ2-3, with 7 bases fitting TRBD2. The CDR3 has 16 amino acids. The trim removed 4 bases at V and 6 bases at J, leaving 13 bases unmatched. The germline gives CDR1 LGHDT, CDR2 YNNKEL (reference sequence). The CDR3, as DNA: TGTGCCAGCAGCCTCCGGGCAGCGGGGAGTGGGGATACGCAGTATTTT. Its protein product is CASSLRAAGSGDTQYF.

The rearrangement links TRBV7-8 to TRBJ1-5; D remains unclear. This CDR3 spans 15 amino acids. Germline V gives CDR1 SGHVS, CDR2 FQNEAQ. Trimming stripped 8 bases from V and 9 bases from J, with 23 bases between. As DNA, the CDR3 is TGTGCCAGCGCCCTTGGGAGGTTCAGACGAGTGCCCCAGCATTTT. It specifies CASALGRFRRVPQHF.

The V call is TRBV2, the J call TRBJ2-2, with D uncertain. Looked up from germline, CDR1 is SNHLY and CDR2 is FYNNEI. Trimming pared 8 bases from V and 6 bases from J, leaving 10 bases between. The CDR3 totals 12 residues. The DNA of the CDR3 is TGTGCCAGCCGACCTGGGCCCGGGGAGCTGTTTTTT. Translation: CASRPGPGELFF.

This chain joins TRBV29-1 and TRBJ2-1; a possible D gene is TRBD2 (6 bases). V dropped 4 bases and J dropped 0 bases, with 10 bases sitting between them. Looked up from germline, CDR1 is SQVTM and CDR2 is ANQGSEA. The CDR3 covers 14 residues. For the CDR3, the DNA is TGCAGCGTTGGGGGGGAAAACTCCTACAATGAGCAGTTCTTC. This codes for CSVGGENSYNEQFF.

CDR3 DNA sequence: TGCGCCAGCACGTGGAGCGGGGGCTCCTACGAGCAGTACTTC. This gives the protein CASTWSGGSYEQYF. This chain uses TRBV5-1 with TRBJ2-7, with 8 bases matching TRBD2. Germline CDR1 and CDR2: SGHRS and YFSETQ. The junction had 5 bases not matched to a gene; V was cut back by 6 bases and J by 0 bases. This CDR3 has 14 residues.

The DNA for the CDR3 is TGTGCCAGCAGCGTGTGCGTTCCCATTTGCAAAGAAAACATTCAGTACTTC. Its protein is CASSVCVPICKENIQYF. J is TRBJ2-4 and V is TRBV3-1 (or the pseudogene TRBV3-2); D call uncertain. The CDR3 is 17 residues long. Germline values: CDR1 LGHDT, CDR2 YNNKEL (reference sequence). The V gene lost 5 bases and the J gene lost 5 bases, with 22 bases spanning the gap.

The V gene is TRBV9, the J gene TRBJ2-2, with 16 bases matching TRBD2. Germline CDR1 is SGDLS and CDR2 is YYNGEE. V shed 4 bases, J shed 6 bases, and the junction held 6 bases outside the gene matches. The CDR3 loop spans 17 amino acids. The DNA of the CDR3 is TGTGCCAGCAGCTTCGGGACTAGCGGGGGGGCCGCCGGGGAGCTGTTTTTT. Amino acids: CASSFGTSGGAAGELFF.

The chain's CDR3 is CASSASTQETQYF. For the CDR3, the DNA is TGTGCCAGCAGTGCTAGCACTCAAGAGACCCAGTACTTC. The chain has TRBV27 and TRBJ2-5; possible D gene TRBD2, 5 bases. V was cut by 5 bases and J by 2 bases, with 9 bases left in between. The CDR3 spans 13 residues. The germline gives CDR1 MNHEY, CDR2 SMNVEV (reference sequence).

The rearrangement uses TRBV29-1 and TRBJ1-1, with 10 bases fitting TRBD1. This CDR3 contains 13 residues. Germline values: CDR1 SQVTM, CDR2 ANQGSEA. Trimming removed 7 bases from V and 11 bases from J; junction bases left unmatched: 13. CDR3 region: CSARATGGASAFF. The CDR3 nucleotides are TGCAGCGCGCGCGCGACAGGGGGCGCGAGTGCTTTCTTT.

The genes are TRBV9 and TRBJ2-1, with a weak D call TRBD1 (5 bases). Trimming took off 2 bases at V and 8 bases at J, with 14 bases between the two ends. The CDR3 spans 14 residues. Germline lookup yields CDR1 SGDLS and CDR2 YYNGEE. CDR3 sequence (DNA): TGTGCCAGCAGCGTCGGACCGCAGGGCGATGAGCAGTTCTTC. This gives the protein CASSVGPQGDEQFF.

The rearrangement uses TRBV5-1 and TRBJ1-3; D gene unclear. The germline V gene encodes CDR1 SGHRS and CDR2 YFSETQ. CDR3 length: 19 amino acids. V was shortened by 0 bases and J by 0 bases, with 19 bases between the two germline ends. CDR3 loop: CASSLGSGGSQSSGNTIYF. CDR3 sequence (DNA): TGCGCCAGCAGCTTGGGGTCCGGCGGCAGCCAGAGCTCTGGAAACACCATATATTTT. Complete variable domain (other parts from reference TRBV5-1 and TRBJ1-3): KAGVTQTPRYLIKTRGQQVTLSCSPISGHRSVSWYQQTPGQGLQFLFEYFSETQRNKGNFPGRFSGRQFSNSRSEMNVSTLELGDSALYLCASSLGSGGSQSSGNTIYFGEGSWLTVV.

The rearrangement joins TRBV10-3 to TRBJ2-1, with a tentative D call TRBD2 (6 bases). CDR1 ENHRY and CDR2 SYGVKD come from the germline V gene. Trimming stripped 4 bases from V and 7 bases from J, with 14 bases between. The CDR3 totals 14 residues. CDR3 DNA: TGTGCCATCAGTGCCCTTCTGCGGGAAAATGAGCAGTTCTTC. This encodes CAISALLRENEQFF.